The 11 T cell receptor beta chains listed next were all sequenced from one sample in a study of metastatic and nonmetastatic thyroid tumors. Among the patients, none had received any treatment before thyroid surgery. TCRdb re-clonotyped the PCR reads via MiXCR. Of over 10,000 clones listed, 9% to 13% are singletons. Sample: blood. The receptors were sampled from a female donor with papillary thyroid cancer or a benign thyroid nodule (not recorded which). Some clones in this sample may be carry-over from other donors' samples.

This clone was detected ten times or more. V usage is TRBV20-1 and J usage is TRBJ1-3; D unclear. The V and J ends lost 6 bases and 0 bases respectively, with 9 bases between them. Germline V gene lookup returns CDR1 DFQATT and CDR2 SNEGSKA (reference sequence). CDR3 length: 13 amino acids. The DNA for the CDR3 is TGCAGTGCCACCTCTTACTCTGGAAACACCATATATTTT. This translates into CSATSYSGNTIYF.

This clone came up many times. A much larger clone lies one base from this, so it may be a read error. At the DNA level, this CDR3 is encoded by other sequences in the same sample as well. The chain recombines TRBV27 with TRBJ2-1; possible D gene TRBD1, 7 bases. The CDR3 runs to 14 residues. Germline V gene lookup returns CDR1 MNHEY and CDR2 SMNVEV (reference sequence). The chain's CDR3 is CASRKTQTGTEQFF. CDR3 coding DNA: TGTGCCAGCCGTAAAACCCAGACAGGGACTGAGCAGTTCTTT.

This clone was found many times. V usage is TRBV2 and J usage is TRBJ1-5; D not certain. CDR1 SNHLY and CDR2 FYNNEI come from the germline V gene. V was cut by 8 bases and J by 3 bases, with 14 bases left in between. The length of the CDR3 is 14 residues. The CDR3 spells CASGGGNINQPQHF. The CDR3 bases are TGTGCCAGCGGTGGAGGAAATATCAATCAGCCCCAGCATTTT.

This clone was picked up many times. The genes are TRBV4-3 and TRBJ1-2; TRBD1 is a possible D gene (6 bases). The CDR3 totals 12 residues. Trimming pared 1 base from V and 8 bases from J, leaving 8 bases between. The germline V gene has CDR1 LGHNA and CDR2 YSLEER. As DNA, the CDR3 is TGCGCCAGCAGCCAAGGGGGGGCCGGCTACACCTTC. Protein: CASSQGGAGYTF.

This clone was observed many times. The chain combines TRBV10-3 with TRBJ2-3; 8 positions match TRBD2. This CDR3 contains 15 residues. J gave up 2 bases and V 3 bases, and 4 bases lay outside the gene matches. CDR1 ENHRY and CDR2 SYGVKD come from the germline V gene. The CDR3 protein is CAISELAELTDTQYF. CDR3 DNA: TGTGCCATCAGTGAACTAGCGGAACTCACAGATACGCAGTATTTT.

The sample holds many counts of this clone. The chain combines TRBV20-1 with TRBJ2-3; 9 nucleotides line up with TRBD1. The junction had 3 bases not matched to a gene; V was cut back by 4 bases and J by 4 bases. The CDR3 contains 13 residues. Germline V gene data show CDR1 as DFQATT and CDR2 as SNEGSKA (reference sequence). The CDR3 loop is CSAIQGAADTQYF. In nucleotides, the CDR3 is TGCAGTGCTATACAGGGGGCAGCAGATACGCAGTATTTT.

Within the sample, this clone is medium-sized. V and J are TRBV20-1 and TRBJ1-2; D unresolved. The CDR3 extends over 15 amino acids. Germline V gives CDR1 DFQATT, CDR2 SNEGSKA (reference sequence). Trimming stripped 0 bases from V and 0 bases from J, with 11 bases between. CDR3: CSARDQDGANYGYTF. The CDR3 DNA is TGCAGTGCTAGAGATCAGGATGGGGCTAACTATGGCTACACCTTC.

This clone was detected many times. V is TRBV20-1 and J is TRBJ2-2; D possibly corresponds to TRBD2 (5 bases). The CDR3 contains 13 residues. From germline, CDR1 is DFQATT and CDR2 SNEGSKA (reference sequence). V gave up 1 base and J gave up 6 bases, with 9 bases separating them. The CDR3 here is CSARGRVAGELFF. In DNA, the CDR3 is TGCAGTGCTAGAGGGCGGGTAGCCGGGGAGCTGTTTTTT.

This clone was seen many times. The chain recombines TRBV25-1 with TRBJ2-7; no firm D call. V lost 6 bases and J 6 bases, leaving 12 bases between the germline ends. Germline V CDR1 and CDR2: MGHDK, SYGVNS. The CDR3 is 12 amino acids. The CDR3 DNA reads TGTGCCAGCAGCAACCTCGGGCCCGAGCAGTACTTC. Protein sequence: CASSNLGPEQYF.

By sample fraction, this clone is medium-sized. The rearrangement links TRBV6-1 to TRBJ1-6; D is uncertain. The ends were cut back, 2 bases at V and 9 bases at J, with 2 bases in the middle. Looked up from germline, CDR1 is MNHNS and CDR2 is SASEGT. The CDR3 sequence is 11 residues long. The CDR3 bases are TGTGCCAGCAGTGAAACTTCACCCCTCCACTTT. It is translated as CASSETSPLHF.

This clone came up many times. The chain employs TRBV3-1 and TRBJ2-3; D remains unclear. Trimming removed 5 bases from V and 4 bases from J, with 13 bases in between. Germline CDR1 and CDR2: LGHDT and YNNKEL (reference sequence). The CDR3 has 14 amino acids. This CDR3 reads CASSSTTRPDTQYF. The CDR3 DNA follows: TGTGCCAGCAGCTCCACCACCCGTCCAGATACGCAGTATTTT.